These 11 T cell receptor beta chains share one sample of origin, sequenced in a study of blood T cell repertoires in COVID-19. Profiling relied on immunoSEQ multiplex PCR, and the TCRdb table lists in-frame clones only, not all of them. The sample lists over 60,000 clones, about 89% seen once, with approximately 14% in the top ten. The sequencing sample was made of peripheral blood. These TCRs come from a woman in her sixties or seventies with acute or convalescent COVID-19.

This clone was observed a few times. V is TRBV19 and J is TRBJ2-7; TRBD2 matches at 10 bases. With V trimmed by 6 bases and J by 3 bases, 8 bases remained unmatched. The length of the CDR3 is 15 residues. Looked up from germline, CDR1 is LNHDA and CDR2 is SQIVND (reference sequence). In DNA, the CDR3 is TGTGCCAGTAGCGGAGGACTAGCGGCTCTCTACGAGCAGTACTTC. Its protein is CASSGGLAALYEQYF.

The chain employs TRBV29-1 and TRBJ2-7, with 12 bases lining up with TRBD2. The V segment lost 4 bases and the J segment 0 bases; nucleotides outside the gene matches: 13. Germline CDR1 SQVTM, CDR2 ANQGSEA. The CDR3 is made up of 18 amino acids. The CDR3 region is CSVVGFLAGGHVSYEQYF. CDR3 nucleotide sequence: TGCAGCGTTGTCGGTTTCCTAGCGGGGGGGCACGTCTCCTACGAGCAGTACTTC.

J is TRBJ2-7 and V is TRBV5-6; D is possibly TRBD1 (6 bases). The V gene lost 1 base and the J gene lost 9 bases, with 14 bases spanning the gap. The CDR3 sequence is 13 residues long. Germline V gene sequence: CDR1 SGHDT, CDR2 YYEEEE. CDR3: CASSLRQGSWQYF. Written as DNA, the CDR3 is TGTGCCAGCAGCTTGAGGCAGGGGAGTTGGCAGTACTTC.

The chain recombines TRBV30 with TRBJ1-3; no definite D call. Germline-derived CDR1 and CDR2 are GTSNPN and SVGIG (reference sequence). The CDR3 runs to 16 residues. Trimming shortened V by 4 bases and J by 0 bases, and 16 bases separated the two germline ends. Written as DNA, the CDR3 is TGTGCCTGGACGAGCGGCGAACTGTACTCTGGAAACACCATATATTTT. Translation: CAWTSGELYSGNTIYF.

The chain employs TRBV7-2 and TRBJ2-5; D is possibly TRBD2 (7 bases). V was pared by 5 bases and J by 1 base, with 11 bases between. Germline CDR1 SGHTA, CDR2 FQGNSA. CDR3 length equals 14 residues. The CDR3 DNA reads TGTGCCAGCAGCAAGGGGGGGGCCCAAGAGACCCAGTACTTC. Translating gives CASSKGGAQETQYF.

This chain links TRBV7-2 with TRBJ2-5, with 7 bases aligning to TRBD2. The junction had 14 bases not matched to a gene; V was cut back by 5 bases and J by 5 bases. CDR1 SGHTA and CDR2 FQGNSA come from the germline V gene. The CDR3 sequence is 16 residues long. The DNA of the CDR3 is TGTGCCAGCAGCAGAGGCCCAGCGGGGCCGGGGGAGACCCAGTACTTC. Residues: CASSRGPAGPGETQYF.

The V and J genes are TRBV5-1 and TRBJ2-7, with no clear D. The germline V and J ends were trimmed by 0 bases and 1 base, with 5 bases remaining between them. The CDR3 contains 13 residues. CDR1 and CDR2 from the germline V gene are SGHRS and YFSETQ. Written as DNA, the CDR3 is TGCGCCAGCAGCTTGGTGGAGTCCTACGAGCAGTACTTC. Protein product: CASSLVESYEQYF.

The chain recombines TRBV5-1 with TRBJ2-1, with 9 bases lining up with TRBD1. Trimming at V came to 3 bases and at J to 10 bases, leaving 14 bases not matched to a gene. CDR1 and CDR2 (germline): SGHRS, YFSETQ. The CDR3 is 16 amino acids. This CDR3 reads CASSWGDREIWDEQFF. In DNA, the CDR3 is TGCGCCAGCAGCTGGGGGGACAGGGAGATTTGGGACGAGCAGTTCTTC. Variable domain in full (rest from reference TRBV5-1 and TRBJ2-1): KAGVTQTPRYLIKTRGQQVTLSCSPISGHRSVSWYQQTPGQGLQFLFEYFSETQRNKGNFPGRFSGRQFSNSRSEMNVSTLELGDSALYLCASSWGDREIWDEQFFGPGTRLTVL.

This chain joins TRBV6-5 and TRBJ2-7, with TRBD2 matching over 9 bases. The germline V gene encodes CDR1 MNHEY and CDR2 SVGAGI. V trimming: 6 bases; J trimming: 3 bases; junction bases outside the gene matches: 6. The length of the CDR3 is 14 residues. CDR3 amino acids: CASSGVSGGYEQYF. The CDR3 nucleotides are TGTGCCAGCAGCGGGGTTAGCGGGGGCTACGAGCAGTACTTC.

CDR3 bases: TGTGCCAGCAGCCCTCGAAACAGGGCCTCCACTGAAGCTTTCTTT. This encodes CASSPRNRASTEAFF. The rearrangement links TRBV9 to TRBJ1-1, with D perhaps TRBD1 (6 bases). The CDR3 sequence is 15 residues long. The V gene's germline CDR1 is SGDLS and CDR2 YYNGEE. The ends were cut back, 4 bases at V and 4 bases at J, with 17 bases in the middle.

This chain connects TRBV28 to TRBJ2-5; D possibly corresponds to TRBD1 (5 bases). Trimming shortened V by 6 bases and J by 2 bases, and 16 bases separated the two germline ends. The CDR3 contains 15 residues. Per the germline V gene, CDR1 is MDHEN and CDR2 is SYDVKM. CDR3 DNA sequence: TGTGCCAGCAGAAAAATCGACCGACAGCAAGAGACCCAGTACTTC. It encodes CASRKIDRQQETQYF.